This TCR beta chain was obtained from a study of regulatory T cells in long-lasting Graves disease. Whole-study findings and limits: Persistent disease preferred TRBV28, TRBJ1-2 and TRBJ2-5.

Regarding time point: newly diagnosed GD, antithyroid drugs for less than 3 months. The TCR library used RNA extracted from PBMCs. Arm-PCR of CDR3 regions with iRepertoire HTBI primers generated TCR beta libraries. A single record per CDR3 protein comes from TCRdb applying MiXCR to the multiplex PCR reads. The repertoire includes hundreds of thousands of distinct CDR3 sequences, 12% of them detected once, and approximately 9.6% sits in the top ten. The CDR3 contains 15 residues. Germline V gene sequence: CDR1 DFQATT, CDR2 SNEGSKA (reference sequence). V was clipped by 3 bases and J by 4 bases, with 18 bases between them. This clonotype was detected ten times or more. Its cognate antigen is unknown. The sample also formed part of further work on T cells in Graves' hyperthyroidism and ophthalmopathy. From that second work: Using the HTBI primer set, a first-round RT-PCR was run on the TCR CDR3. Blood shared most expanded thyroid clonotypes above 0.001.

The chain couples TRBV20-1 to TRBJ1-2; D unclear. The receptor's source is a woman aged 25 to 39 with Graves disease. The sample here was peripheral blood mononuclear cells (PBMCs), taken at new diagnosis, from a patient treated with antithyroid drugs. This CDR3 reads CSASSPRESLYGYTF. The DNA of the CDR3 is TGCAGTGCTAGTTCGCCGAGGGAATCTCTCTATGGCTACACCTTC.